The sequence of this T cell receptor (beta chain) was determined in a study of T cells in localized non-small cell lung cancer. General study findings and limits: There was higher T cell clonality in uninvolved adjacent lung than in tumor, and it was highest there. Heterogeneity cannot be ruled out, as sequencing used one tumor region only. Those with higher blood T cell density had longer overall survival. Appearing in adjacent lung were a median about 59 of the top 100 tumor clones.

Trimming took 1 base from V and 10 from J, leaving 11 bases between them. The CDR3 has 12 amino acids. CDR1 is LNHNV and CDR2 is YYDKDF in the germline V gene (reference sequence). With regard to this clone: The antigen remains undetermined.

Libraries were prepared by immunoSEQ multiplex PCR; TCRdb keeps only in-frame clonotypes and omits some of them. This table has tens of thousands of clones, under 90% appearing once. The source was peripheral blood, collected before any cancer treatment. J is TRBJ2-7 and V is TRBV15; D might be TRBD2 (5 bases). The source of this sequence is a man between 40 and 70 years old with stage I lung adenocarcinoma. The CDR3 sequence is CATSRVVGIQYF. For the CDR3, the DNA is TGTGCCACCAGCAGAGTGGTCGGGATCCAGTACTTC.